Listed here are 30 T cell receptor beta chains from one sample, sequenced in a study of metastatic and nonmetastatic thyroid tumors. Treatment of any kind had been given to no patient before thyroid surgery. TCRdb re-called the PCR reads with MiXCR. The sample comprises under 75,000 clones, 15% to 20% of which are singletons, and roughly 13% rests with the top ten. Material for sequencing was blood. The receptors originated from a female donor with papillary thyroid cancer or a benign thyroid nodule (not recorded which). Some clones in this sample may be carry-over from other donors' samples.

This clone was counted at least ten times. This sequence may be a read error, since a much larger clone differs from it by one base. The sample carries other DNA sequences with the same CDR3. The rearrangement joins TRBV12-3 or TRBV12-4 to TRBJ2-2, with TRBD2 as a possible D gene (6 bases). The length of the CDR3 is 15 residues. The CDR3 reads CASEPRAGSPGELFF. Here the CDR3 DNA reads TGCGCCAGCGAGCCCAGGGCGGGGTCCCCCGGGGAGCTGTTTTTT.

This clone was seen more than once but under ten times. This chain links TRBV12-3 or TRBV12-4 with TRBJ2-1, with 13 bases matching TRBD2. This CDR3 contains 15 residues. Trimming at V came to 7 bases and at J to 9 bases, leaving 9 bases not matched to a gene. Here the CDR3 reads CASTLGTSGRGEQFF. The DNA of the CDR3 is TGTGCCAGCACCTTAGGAACTAGCGGGAGGGGTGAGCAGTTCTTC.

This clone occurred many times. The chain has TRBV4-1 and TRBJ2-7; 9 bases are shared with TRBD2. Germline V gene data show CDR1 as MGHRA and CDR2 as YSYEKL. The CDR3 is 15 amino acids. V dropped 2 bases and J dropped 1; count of bases not matched to a gene: 3. CDR3 protein: CASSQPTSGSYEQYF. The CDR3 region has the DNA TGCGCCAGCAGCCAACCGACTAGCGGATCCTACGAGCAGTACTTC.

This clone has a count of ten or more. J is TRBJ1-2 and V is TRBV3-1, with 11 bases matching TRBD1. J was trimmed by 4 bases and V by 1 base; bases with no gene match: 11. Germline CDR1 is LGHDT and CDR2 is YNNKEL (reference sequence). This CDR3 is 18 amino acids long. CDR3 nucleotides: TGTGCCAGCAGCCAAGTACTACCCTTCGGACAGGGGGCCTATGGCTACACCTTC. The encoded protein is CASSQVLPFGQGAYGYTF.

This clone showed up many times. This chain links TRBV6-5 with TRBJ2-5; possibly TRBD2 for D (6 bases). The V gene lost 0 bases and the J gene lost 4 bases, with 15 bases spanning the gap. The length of the CDR3 is 16 residues. Germline lookup yields CDR1 MNHEY and CDR2 SVGAGI. The CDR3: CASSYSGSGVGETQYF. The CDR3 DNA follows: TGTGCCAGCAGTTACTCGGGTAGCGGAGTGGGAGAGACCCAGTACTTC.

Worth noting for this clone: A much larger clone is a single base away; this may be a read error. CDR3 amino acids: CASSVWGSENNEQFF. CDR3 DNA: TGTGCCAGCAGCGTCTGGGGATCAGAAAACAATGAGCAGTTCTTC. V usage is TRBV9 and J usage is TRBJ2-1, with D uncertain. The CDR3 is 15 amino acids. V was shortened by 2 bases and J by 5 bases, with 14 bases between the two germline ends. Germline V gives CDR1 SGDLS, CDR2 YYNGEE.

This clone occurred a few times. The chain couples TRBV19 to TRBJ1-6; tentative D call: TRBD1 (5 bases). This CDR3 contains 14 residues. Trimming removed 2 bases from V and 5 bases from J, with 7 bases in between. Germline lookup yields CDR1 LNHDA and CDR2 SQIVND (reference sequence). CDR3 coding DNA: TGTGCCAGTAGTATAAGGGGCCATAATTCACCCCTCCACTTT. Protein sequence: CASSIRGHNSPLHF.

The genes are TRBV12-3 or TRBV12-4 and TRBJ1-5, with TRBD1 matching 7 bases. This CDR3 is built from 15 residues. J lost 4 bases, V lost 7 bases, and 10 bases had no gene match. CDR3 DNA: TGTGCCAGCAACCAGGGGGATCCCTGGAATCAGCCCCAGCATTTT. Its translation: CASNQGDPWNQPQHF.

This clone was detected many times. This chain joins TRBV7-2 and TRBJ2-6; 8 bases agree with TRBD1. Unmatched junction bases numbered 5, after V lost 6 bases and J lost 4 bases. Looked up from germline, CDR1 is SGHTA and CDR2 is FQGNSA. The CDR3 length is 15 residues. CDR3 nucleotide sequence: TGTGCCAGCAGACGGACAGGGTCCGGGGCCAACGTCCTGACTTTC. Residues: CASRRTGSGANVLTF.

This clone was seen many times. The chain uses TRBV2 and TRBJ1-6; D is ambiguous. Trimming removed 6 bases from V and 9 bases from J, with 15 bases in between. Germline V CDR1 and CDR2: SNHLY, FYNNEI. The CDR3 consists of 14 residues. DNA of the CDR3: TGTGCCAGCAGGTGGAGACTAGGCAGTTCACCCCTCCACTTT. The encoded protein is CASRWRLGSSPLHF.

This clone was found many times. CDR3 region: CASSSYFPSTDTQYF. In nucleotides, the CDR3 is TGTGCCAGCAGCTCGTACTTCCCCAGCACAGATACGCAGTATTTT. V usage is TRBV13 and J usage is TRBJ2-3; D gene ambiguous. Germline assignment: CDR1 PRHDT and CDR2 FYEKMQ (reference sequence). CDR3 length: 15 residues. V was clipped by 4 bases and J by 0 bases, with 11 bases between them.

This clone has a handful of counts. V usage is TRBV6-1 and J usage is TRBJ1-6; no clear D. Trimming cost V 4 bases and J 2 bases, with 6 bases left between them. CDR1 and CDR2 from the germline V gene are MNHNS and SASEGT. The CDR3 sequence is 14 residues long. The CDR3 nucleotides read TGTGCCAGCAGTGCCGGGCCCTATAATTCACCCCTCCACTTT. It encodes CASSAGPYNSPLHF.

This clone was seen ten or more times. One end of the junction varies from germline; a read error may be responsible. The rearrangement joins TRBV7-7 to TRBJ2-3; TRBD1 matches at 7 bases. The CDR3 totals 13 residues. In germline, CDR1 is SSHAT, CDR2 FNYEAQ (reference sequence). The CDR3 DNA is TGTGCTAGCAGCTTAGATTCACAGGGGCGGGTGTATTTT. The encoded protein is CASSLDSQGRVYF.

This clone was detected only a few times. The chain uses TRBV27 and TRBJ1-1; TRBD1 matches 7 bases. Per the germline V gene, CDR1 is MNHEY and CDR2 is SMNVEV (reference sequence). The CDR3 is 15 residues long. The junction had 5 bases not matched to a gene; V was cut back by 0 bases and J by 4 bases. CDR3 loop: CASSLSQGGGTEAFF. Written as DNA, the CDR3 is TGTGCCAGCAGTTTATCGCAGGGGGGAGGCACTGAAGCTTTCTTT.

This clone was seen ten or more times. The chain is built from TRBV18 and TRBJ2-7; no definite D call. The germline V gene has CDR1 KGHSH and CDR2 LQKENI. Between the trimmed V and J ends, which lost 1 base and 0 bases, there was a span of 13 bases. This CDR3 is built from 16 residues. The DNA of the CDR3 is TGTGCCAGCTCACCACTGACCCTGACAAGCTCCTACGAGCAGTACTTC. Protein product: CASSPLTLTSSYEQYF. Full variable domain (missing parts from reference TRBV18 and TRBJ2-7): NAGVMQNPRHLVRRRGQEARLRCSPMKGHSHVYWYRQLPEEGLKFMVYLQKENIIDESGMPKERFSAEFPKEGPSILRIQQVVRGDSAAYFCASSPLTLTSSYEQYFGPGTRLTVT.

This clone occurred a few times. This rearrangement joins TRBV19 to TRBJ1-4, with D perhaps TRBD1 (5 bases). Germline-derived CDR1 and CDR2 are LNHDA and SQIVND (reference sequence). The CDR3 loop spans 13 amino acids. V was trimmed by 4 bases and J by 5 bases, leaving 8 bases between them. CDR3 sequence: CASSTRQNEKLFF. CDR3 coding DNA: TGTGCCAGTAGTACCAGACAGAATGAAAAACTGTTTTTT.

In its sample, this clone was seen a few times. This chain uses TRBV9 with TRBJ2-3, with TRBD1 as a possible D gene (6 bases). The CDR3 covers 15 residues. Germline V gene data show CDR1 as SGDLS and CDR2 as YYNGEE. V lost 0 bases to trimming and J lost 0 bases, with 8 bases between them. The CDR3 here is CASSVVQGSTDTQYF. The CDR3 region has the DNA TGTGCCAGCAGCGTAGTCCAGGGGAGCACAGATACGCAGTATTTT. Based on the CDR3 plus reference TRBV9 and TRBJ2-3, the full variable domain is DSGVTQTPKHLITATGQRVTLRCSPRSGDLSVYWYQQSLDQGLQFLIQYYNGEERAKGNILERFSAQQFPDLHSELNLSSLELGDSALYFCASSVVQGSTDTQYFGPGTRLTVL.

The chain employs TRBV6-6 and TRBJ1-3; no clear D gene. The CDR3 extends over 16 amino acids. The germline V gene encodes CDR1 MNHNY and CDR2 SVGAGI (reference sequence). Trimming removed 0 bases from V and 1 base from J, with 10 bases in between. CDR3 amino acids: CASSYSGLQSGNTIYF. The CDR3 DNA is TGTGCCAGCAGTTACTCGGGCTTACAGTCTGGAAACACCATATATTTT.

The chain recombines TRBV11-2 with TRBJ1-3, with TRBD1 as a possible D gene (6 bases). The germline gives CDR1 SGHAT, CDR2 FQNNGV. The CDR3 is 15 amino acids. Trimming took off 3 bases at V and 0 bases at J, with 9 bases between the two ends. CDR3 DNA: TGTGCCAGCAGCTTGACAGGCTTCTCTGGAAACACCATATATTTT. This translates into CASSLTGFSGNTIYF.

This clone was counted ten times or more. The gene calls are TRBV2 and TRBJ2-3; 8 bases are shared with TRBD1. The CDR3 extends over 15 amino acids. V dropped 6 bases and J dropped 4; count of bases not matched to a gene: 9. Germline V gene sequence: CDR1 SNHLY, CDR2 FYNNEI. The CDR3 nucleotides read TGTGCCAGCAGGGGAAGACAGGGGTTTGCAGATACGCAGTATTTT. It encodes CASRGRQGFADTQYF.

This clone was found a few times. Here the CDR3 reads CASSRGGKNEQYF. CDR3 coding DNA: TGTGCCAGCAGCCGAGGGGGGAAAAACGAGCAGTACTTC. V usage is TRBV3-1 and J usage is TRBJ2-7; D tentatively reads TRBD1 or TRBD2 (6 bases each). Germline V gene lookup returns CDR1 LGHDT and CDR2 YNNKEL (reference sequence). V lost 4 bases, J lost 5 bases, and 12 bases lay in between. CDR3 size: 13 residues.

This clone was picked up many times. The J gene is TRBJ1-5, the V gene TRBV30, with D unresolved. This CDR3 contains 14 residues. Trimming left V 0 bases short and J 7 bases short, with 13 bases between. Germline V gene data show CDR1 as GTSNPN and CDR2 as SVGIG (reference sequence). Here the CDR3 DNA reads TGTGCCTGGAGTGTATACTCCGCTCAGCAGCCCCAGCATTTT. Translation gives CAWSVYSAQQPQHF.

The table lists this clone with many counts. The chain recombines TRBV30 with TRBJ1-4; 9 bases map to TRBD1. The junction had 6 bases not matched to a gene; V was cut back by 5 bases and J by 8 bases. This CDR3 is 13 amino acids long. The V gene's germline CDR1 is GTSNPN and CDR2 SVGIG (reference sequence). The CDR3 DNA sequence: TGTGCCTGGGGCGGGACAGGGAACGAAAAACTGTTTTTT. It specifies CAWGGTGNEKLFF. The full variable domain, with the rest looked up from reference TRBV30 and TRBJ1-4, is SQTIHQWPATLVQPVGSPLSLECTVEGTSNPNLYWYRQAAGRGLQLLFYSVGIGQISSEVPQNLSASRPQDRQFILSSKKLLLSDSGFYLCAWGGTGNEKLFFGSGTQLSVL.

Many counts were recorded for this clone. The V call is TRBV16, the J call TRBJ1-2, with D possibly being TRBD1 (6 bases). Per the germline V gene, CDR1 is KGHSY and CDR2 is FQNENV. CDR3 length equals 15 residues. V lost 1 base, J lost 7 bases, and 16 bases lay in between. This chain's CDR3 is CASSQLSGARSGYTF. CDR3 DNA: TGTGCCAGCAGCCAATTGTCAGGGGCGCGAAGTGGCTACACCTTC. Full variable domain (outside the CDR3, taken from reference TRBV16 and TRBJ1-2): GEEVAQTPKHLVRGEGQKAKLYCAPIKGHSYVFWYQQVLKNEFKFLISFQNENVFDETGMPKERFSAKCLPNSPCSLEIQATKLEDSAVYFCASSQLSGARSGYTFGSGTRLTVV.

This clone was observed many times. The J gene is TRBJ2-7, the V gene TRBV6-5; D uncertain. This CDR3 is 13 amino acids long. Germline assignment: CDR1 MNHEY and CDR2 SVGAGI. V was cut by 3 bases and J by 1 base, with 7 bases left in between. As DNA, the CDR3 is TGTGCCAGCAGTTATGCTGGGTCCTACGAGCAGTACTTC. Encoded protein: CASSYAGSYEQYF.

This clone has a count of ten or more. This chain links TRBV4-1 with TRBJ2-2; maybe TRBD2 (5 bases). The CDR3 has 18 amino acids. Germline-derived CDR1 and CDR2 are MGHRA and YSYEKL. V lost 3 bases and J lost 1, with 18 bases in between. This chain's CDR3 is CASSHLEEGSQNTGELFF. Written as DNA, the CDR3 is TGCGCCAGCAGCCACCTCGAAGAGGGCAGTCAGAACACCGGGGAGCTGTTTTTT.

The chain couples TRBV6-1 to TRBJ2-5; tentatively, D is TRBD1 or TRBD2 (6 bases each). The V end lost 8 bases, the J end lost 4 bases, and 14 bases lay between the germline ends. Germline loops: CDR1 MNHNS, CDR2 SASEGT. The CDR3 totals 13 residues. The CDR3 sequence is CASEVQGGETQYF. The CDR3, as DNA: TGTGCCAGCGAAGTACAGGGAGGAGAGACCCAGTACTTC.

This clone has a count of ten or more. J is TRBJ2-3 and V is TRBV18, with 9 bases lining up with TRBD1. The CDR3 is 13 residues long. Germline CDR1 is KGHSH and CDR2 is LQKENI. The trim removed 8 bases at V and 4 bases at J, leaving 4 bases unmatched. Written as DNA, the CDR3 is TGTGCCAGCCACAGGGGGCAAGCAGATACGCAGTATTTT. It specifies CASHRGQADTQYF.

This clone was detected many times. The genes are TRBV27 and TRBJ1-6; 9 bases line up with TRBD1. The junction had 7 bases not matched to a gene; V was cut back by 5 bases and J by 5 bases. The CDR3 loop spans 16 amino acids. Looked up from germline, CDR1 is MNHEY and CDR2 is SMNVEV (reference sequence). The CDR3 loop reads CASSLTGGFHNSPLHF. CDR3 bases: TGTGCCAGCAGTCTTACAGGGGGCTTTCATAATTCACCCCTCCACTTT.

This clone was counted a few times. The chain links TRBV18 to TRBJ2-2, with a weak D call TRBD2 (5 bases). V was shortened by 0 bases and J by 0 bases, with 8 bases between the two germline ends. The CDR3 sequence is 16 residues long. Germline V gives CDR1 KGHSH, CDR2 LQKENI. This chain's CDR3 is CASSPPRGTNTGELFF. CDR3 in DNA: TGTGCCAGCTCACCACCCCGAGGGACGAACACCGGGGAGCTGTTTTTT. The full variable domain, with the rest looked up from reference TRBV18 and TRBJ2-2, is NAGVMQNPRHLVRRRGQEARLRCSPMKGHSHVYWYRQLPEEGLKFMVYLQKENIIDESGMPKERFSAEFPKEGPSILRIQQVVRGDSAAYFCASSPPRGTNTGELFFGEGSRLTVL.